This TCR beta chain was documented in a study of OX40 agonist ivuxolimab in advanced cancers. Study-level findings and limits: At 0.1 to 3.0 mg/kg, CD4+ and CD8+ blood T cells expanded clonally by week 6.

Concerning this clone: Antigen unknown.

The repertoire was sequenced with immunoSEQ multiplex PCR; TCRdb's copy has only in-frame clones and lacks some. The table records 69,000 or so clones, around 85% of them present only once. The germline V gene has CDR1 MNHEY and CDR2 SMNVEV (reference sequence). The germline V and J ends were trimmed by 6 bases and 0 bases, with 14 bases remaining between them. The CDR3 sequence is 16 residues long. The sequencing used CD4+ or CD8+ T cells sorted from blood, collected in a trial of the OX40 agonist ivuxolimab. The chain has TRBV27 and TRBJ1-4; D gene ambiguous. The source is an adult with an advanced solid tumor such as melanoma, head and neck, liver or kidney cancer. CDR3 DNA sequence: TGTGCCAGCAGCCCCTACGAGGCCGCAACTAATGAAAAACTGTTTTTT. Translated: CASSPYEAATNEKLFF.